Reported below is one TCR beta chain. Antigen specificity is unknown. A much larger clone lies a single base off, so this may be a read error. Germline CDR1 and CDR2: MNHEY and SVGAGI. The junction had 2 bases not matched to a gene; V was cut back by 4 bases and J by 6 bases. The CDR3 is made up of 12 amino acids. These data come from a study of T cells after yellow fever vaccination. TCRdb re-derived calls from the 5' RACE reads in MiXCR, one entry per CDR3 protein. The sample consists of 310,000 or so distinct CDR3 sequences, about 6.9% of them appearing once. Study-level results: A secondary response was less intense yet reached its peak sooner, at day 5 versus 15. Bulk-population clonotypes that are abundant could appear as contaminants in FACS-sorted repertoires.

The TCR was taken from a man aged 18-30 years who received the YFV17D yellow fever vaccine. The source material was PBMCs, sampled more than 35 days after the first yellow fever vaccination. The chain carries TRBV6-5 and TRBJ1-1, with 7 positions matching TRBD1. The chain's CDR3 is CASSSQGPEAFF. In nucleotides, the CDR3 is TGTGCCAGCAGTTCACAGGGGCCTGAAGCTTTCTTT.